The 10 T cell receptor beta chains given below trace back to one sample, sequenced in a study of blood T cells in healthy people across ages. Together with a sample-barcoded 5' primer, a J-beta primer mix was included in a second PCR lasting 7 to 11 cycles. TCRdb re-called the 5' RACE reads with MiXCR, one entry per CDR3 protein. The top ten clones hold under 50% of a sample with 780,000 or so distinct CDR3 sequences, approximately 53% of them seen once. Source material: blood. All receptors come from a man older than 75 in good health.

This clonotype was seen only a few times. The CDR3 protein is CASSHRESATYGYTF. CDR3 in DNA: TGTGCCAGCAGCCACAGGGAATCGGCGACCTATGGCTACACCTTC. J is TRBJ1-2 and V is TRBV27; maybe TRBD1 (6 bases). CDR1 is MNHEY, CDR2 SMNVEV, per germline (reference sequence). The CDR3 consists of 15 residues. Trimming took 6 bases from V and 4 from J, leaving 18 bases between them.

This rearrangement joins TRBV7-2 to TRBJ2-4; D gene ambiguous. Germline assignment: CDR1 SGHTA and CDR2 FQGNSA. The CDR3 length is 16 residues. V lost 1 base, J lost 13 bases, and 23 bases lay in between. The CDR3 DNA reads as TGTGCCAGCAGCTTAGGGTCCGGATCTGTTGGCTACGAACAGTACTTC. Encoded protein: CASSLGSGSVGYEQYF.

The CDR3 region has the DNA TGTGCCAGCAGTGATTGGGCTAGAAGGGTCTACGAGCAGTACTTC. It translates to CASSDWARRVYEQYF. The V gene is TRBV2, the J gene TRBJ2-7; no firm D call. Germline CDR1 and CDR2: SNHLY and FYNNEI. Trimming removed 3 bases from V and 3 bases from J, with 15 bases in between. The CDR3 totals 15 residues.

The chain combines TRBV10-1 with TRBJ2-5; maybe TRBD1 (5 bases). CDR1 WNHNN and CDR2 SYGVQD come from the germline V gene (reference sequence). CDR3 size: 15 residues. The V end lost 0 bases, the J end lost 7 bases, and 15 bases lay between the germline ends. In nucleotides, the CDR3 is TGCGCCAGCAGTGAGTCGGGCCAAGGGGTCGGGACCCAGTACTTC. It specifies CASSESGQGVGTQYF.

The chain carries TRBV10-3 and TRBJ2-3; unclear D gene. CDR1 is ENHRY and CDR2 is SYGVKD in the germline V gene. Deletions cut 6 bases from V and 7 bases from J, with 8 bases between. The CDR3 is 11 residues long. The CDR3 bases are TGTGCCATCAGGTCGAAGTATACGCAGTATTTT. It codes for CAIRSKYTQYF.

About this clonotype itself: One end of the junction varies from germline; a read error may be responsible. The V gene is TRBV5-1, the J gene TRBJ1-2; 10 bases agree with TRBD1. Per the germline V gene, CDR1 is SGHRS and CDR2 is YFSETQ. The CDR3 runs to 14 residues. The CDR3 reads CASSSGQGTYGYTF. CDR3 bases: TGTGCCAGCAGCTCGGGACAGGGGACCTATGGCTACACCTTC. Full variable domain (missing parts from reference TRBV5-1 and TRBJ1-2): KAGVTQTPRYLIKTRGQQVTLSCSPISGHRSVSWYQQTPGQGLQFLFEYFSETQRNKGNFPGRFSGRQFSNSRSEMNVSTLELGDSALYLCASSSGQGTYGYTFGSGTRLTVV.

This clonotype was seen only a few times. The CDR3 bases are TGCAGTGCTAGAAACCAACAGGGCCCATCTGGGGCCAACGTCCTGACTTTC. Amino acid sequence: CSARNQQGPSGANVLTF. The V gene is TRBV20-1, the J gene TRBJ2-6, with a weak D call TRBD1 (6 bases). The CDR3 runs to 17 residues. Per germline, CDR1 DFQATT and CDR2 SNEGSKA (reference sequence). V lost 2 bases and J lost 1, with 15 bases in between.

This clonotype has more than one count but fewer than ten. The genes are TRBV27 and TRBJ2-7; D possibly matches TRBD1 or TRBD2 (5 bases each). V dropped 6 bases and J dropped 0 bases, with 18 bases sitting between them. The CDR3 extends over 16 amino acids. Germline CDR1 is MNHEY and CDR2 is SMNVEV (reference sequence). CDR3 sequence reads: CASSPSMGVFSYEQYF. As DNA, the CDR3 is TGTGCCAGCAGCCCTTCGATGGGGGTCTTCTCCTACGAGCAGTACTTC.

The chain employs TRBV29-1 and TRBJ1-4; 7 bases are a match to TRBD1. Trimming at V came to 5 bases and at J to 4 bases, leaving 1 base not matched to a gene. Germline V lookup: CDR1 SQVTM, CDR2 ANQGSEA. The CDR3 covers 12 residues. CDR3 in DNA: TGCAGCGTTAGACAGGGTAATGAAAAACTGTTTTTT. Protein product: CSVRQGNEKLFF.

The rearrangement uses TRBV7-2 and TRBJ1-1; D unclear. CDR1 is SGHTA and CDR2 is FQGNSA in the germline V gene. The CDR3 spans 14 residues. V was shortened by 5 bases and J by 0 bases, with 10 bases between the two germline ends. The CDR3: CASSAQAVNTEAFF. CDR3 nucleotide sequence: TGTGCCAGCAGCGCCCAGGCGGTGAACACTGAAGCTTTCTTT.